This T cell receptor (beta chain) originates from a study of identical twins. Comments on this clonotype: Antigen: not known.

Unique molecular identifiers were in the cDNA, with template-switch universal primer binding. One entry per CDR3 protein results from TCRdb running MiXCR on the 5' RACE reads. The sample yields more than 1.5 million distinct CDR3 sequences, about 32% seen once. Looked up from germline, CDR1 is SGHTS and CDR2 is YDEGEE. This CDR3 comprises 15 residues. Trimming shortened V by 2 bases and J by 0 bases, and 11 bases separated the two germline ends. Points from the study as a whole: Analyses based on zero insertions could be partly confounded by invariant MAIT and iNKT cells.

J is TRBJ1-1 and V is TRBV5-8; D remains unclear. Specimen: cord blood. The clonotype comes from a newborn girl in good health. As DNA, the CDR3 is TGTGCCAGCAGCTTTTTGCTAGGGATGAACACTGAAGCTTTCTTT. Encoded protein: CASSFLLGMNTEAFF.